The 8 T cell receptor beta chains reported below all come from one sample, sequenced in a study of post-analysis software for immune sequencing data. Study-wide results and limits: Roughly 5 TRBV segments occurring more often in patients than controls included TRBV5-6, TRBV5-1 and TRBV20-1.

Researchers reported that TCR beta cDNA libraries carried unique molecular identifiers. TCRdb independently ran MiXCR on the PCR reads; one entry per CDR3 protein. The profile shows 350,000 to 500,000 distinct CDR3 sequences, roughly 40% of them singletons. Antigen specificity for these receptors is unknown. Sequencing was done on a sample of blood. Source of these receptors: a girl between 2 and 10 years old with multiple sclerosis.

The J gene is TRBJ1-2, the V gene TRBV20-1; D unresolved. CDR1 is DFQATT, CDR2 SNEGSKA, per germline (reference sequence). This CDR3 comprises 12 residues. The V gene lost 5 bases and the J gene lost 4 bases, with 11 bases spanning the gap. CDR3 nucleotides: TGCAGTGCTTGGGCTATGGCCTATGGCTACACCTTC. It specifies CSAWAMAYGYTF.

This chain uses TRBV6-2 or TRBV6-3 with TRBJ2-7; 8 bases fit TRBD2. The CDR3 has 15 residues. Germline lookup yields CDR1 MNHEY and CDR2 SVGEGT. J gave up 2 bases and V 8 bases, and 11 bases lay outside the gene matches. CDR3 amino acids: CASEPYGGRTYEQYF. The CDR3 nucleotides read TGTGCCAGCGAACCATATGGCGGGAGGACCTACGAGCAGTACTTC.

This chain's CDR3 is CSARDDLNAQRPGDNQPQHF. CDR3 nucleotides: TGCAGTGCTAGAGATGACCTCAATGCTCAGAGGCCGGGGGACAATCAGCCCCAGCATTTT. V is TRBV20-1 and J is TRBJ1-5; D perhaps matches TRBD1 (5 bases). CDR3 length equals 20 residues. V lost 0 bases to trimming and J lost 3 bases, with 27 bases between them. Germline V gene data show CDR1 as DFQATT and CDR2 as SNEGSKA (reference sequence).

This clonotype was seen only a few times. The chain links TRBV20-1 to TRBJ1-2, with D possibly TRBD1 on 6 matching bases. V shed 6 bases and J shed 4 bases, with 15 bases lying between them. In germline, CDR1 is DFQATT, CDR2 SNEGSKA (reference sequence). This CDR3 is built from 13 residues. The CDR3 nucleotides are TGCAGTGCCCGAAACGTGGACAGCTATGGCTACACCTTC. Protein product: CSARNVDSYGYTF.

The chain links TRBV6-5 to TRBJ2-3; 7 nucleotides line up with TRBD1. V gave up 2 bases and J gave up 3 bases; unmatched junction bases: 14. This CDR3 contains 18 residues. CDR1 is MNHEY, CDR2 SVGAGI, per germline. The CDR3 bases are TGTGCCAGCAGTTACCAGGACCGGACAGGTCCTCTGACAGATACGCAGTATTTT. Translating it yields CASSYQDRTGPLTDTQYF.

The genes are TRBV12-3 or TRBV12-4 and TRBJ1-5, with 8 bases fitting TRBD1. This CDR3 is built from 13 residues. Germline trimming cut 4 bases from V and 14 bases from J; bases unmatched to any gene: 10. The CDR3 coding sequence is TGTGCCAGCAGTTGGGGTGGGACAGGATCCGAGCATTTT. Residues: CASSWGGTGSEHF.

V usage is TRBV12-3 or TRBV12-4 and J usage is TRBJ1-4; D may be TRBD1 (5 bases). The ends were cut back, 6 bases at V and 5 bases at J, with 13 bases in the middle. This CDR3 has 14 amino acids. CDR3 coding DNA: TGTGCCAGCAGCAGCCCCGGGACCAATGAAAAACTGTTTTTT. This codes for CASSSPGTNEKLFF.

The chain uses TRBV10-2 and TRBJ2-4, with a tentative D call TRBD1 (8 bases). The DNA end is a closer match to TRBJ2-7, so the J assignment may be wrong. Germline V gene lookup returns CDR1 WSHSY and CDR2 SAAADI. The CDR3 spans 17 residues. The CDR3 region is CASSESFVDRGGYEQYF. Written as DNA, the CDR3 is TGCGCCAGCAGTGAGTCATTCGTCGACAGGGGAGGGTACGAGCAGTACTTC.